A single TCR beta chain is shown here with its context. Its target is not known. These data belong to a study of cytomegalovirus exposure and HLA in healthy donors. Study results and limitations: An Asian-associated ancestry cluster reportedly showed fewer N-insertions than the roughly 670-donor mean in a later analysis. TRBV6-2, TRBV6-3 and some other V segments were excluded as indistinguishable.

PCR amplification relied on 60 Vbeta primers (plus 13 Jbeta primers). As processed by the authors: Roughly 11 million shared chains were among the roughly 80 million unique TCR beta chains that a later analysis counted. The protocol was immunoSEQ multiplex PCR, while the TCRdb copy is restricted to in-frame clones and leaves out a portion. V and J calls and clone size are copied from that table; D and trimming were computed from the DNA. The data contain around 110,000 clones, over 75% of them singletons. Although they were nominally healthy when sampled, donors likely had unrecorded immune exposures. The trim removed 6 bases at V and 4 bases at J, leaving 3 bases unmatched. Germline values: CDR1 KGHSH, CDR2 LQKENI. CDR3 size: 14 residues.

The TCR comes from a man in his thirties or forties in good health and CMV-seronegative. Sequencing was performed on PBMCs. The V gene is TRBV18, the J gene TRBJ2-3; TRBD2 agrees at 11 bases. The CDR3 DNA follows: TGTGCCAGCTCCGGGACTAGCGGATCAGATACGCAGTATTTT. As protein: CASSGTSGSDTQYF.